This TCR beta chain was identified in a study of T cells in Graves' hyperthyroidism and ophthalmopathy. RNA transcripts gave rise to amplified TCR beta CDR3 regions. TCR CDR3 regions were first amplified by RT-PCR with HTBI primers. TCRdb re-called the multiplex PCR reads through MiXCR, storing one row per CDR3 protein. The sample yields roughly 740,000 distinct CDR3 sequences, roughly 15% seen once. In this sample, this clonotype turned up many times. The trim removed 6 bases at V and 5 bases at J, leaving 12 bases unmatched. Germline CDR1 and CDR2: DFQATT and SNEGSKA (reference sequence). The CDR3 has 15 amino acids.

The chain links TRBV20-1 to TRBJ2-3; 9 bases align to TRBD1. The sequencing sample was made of blood. This receptor was taken from a young man with Graves' hyperthyroidism. The CDR3 here is CSAPVRDRAIDTQYF. In DNA form, the CDR3 reads TGCAGTGCACCAGTCAGGGACAGGGCGATAGATACGCAGTATTTT.